Detailed here is one T cell receptor beta chain. Generated by immunoSEQ multiplex PCR, the TCRdb table keeps only in-frame clones and is missing some. The repertoire includes approximately 980,000 clones, over 60% of them detected once, and approximately 1.5% sits in the top ten. The data belong to a study of shared clonotypes between healthy human individuals. Germline V gene data show CDR1 as LNHDA and CDR2 as SQIVND (reference sequence). This CDR3 is 15 amino acids long. With 1 base clipped from V and 0 bases from J, the junction kept 2 bases outside the gene matches. This receptor was obtained from a young man in good health. Material for sequencing was memory CD4+ T cells sorted from blood. Sample subset: CD45RA-negative fraction. J is TRBJ1-2 and V is TRBV19; 7 nucleotides agree with TRBD1. The CDR3 is CASSIGGTANYGYTF. The CDR3 coding sequence is TGTGCCAGTAGTATAGGAGGGACAGCTAACTATGGCTACACCTTC.